The rows below give T cell receptor beta chains drawn from one sample of a study of PD-L1 blockade in urothelial cancer. Assay used: immunoSEQ multiplex PCR; TCRdb lists only in-frame clones, some missing. This table holds more than 35,000 clones, 82% found once. The input for sequencing was PBMCs, taken around atezolizumab (anti-PD-L1) treatment. These receptors were taken from a man in his 70s with urothelial cancer. Each CDR3 is given with its conserved first and last residue. D genes are given only for firm matches. Only part of the rows carry a size: once, few, many, or a class if the clone is expanded.

>TRBD1|TRBV27|TRBJ1-1|NA
CASSLGTGGPEAFF
TGTGCCAGCAGTTTAGGGACAGGGGGCCCTGAAGCTTTCTTT
>NA|TRBV9|TRBJ1-4|NA
CASSPSGGEKLFF
TGTGCCAGCAGCCCGTCCGGGGGTGAAAAACTGTTTTTT
>TRBD1|TRBV19|TRBJ1-5|NA
CASTQYTGARGQPQHF
TGTGCCAGTACCCAATATACAGGGGCGCGGGGTCAGCCCCAGCATTTT
>NA|TRBV5-1|TRBJ2-1|NA
CASAVSGTSYNEQFF
TGCGCCAGCGCCGTATCCGGTACCTCCTACAATGAGCAGTTCTTC
>NA|TRBV7-9|TRBJ2-7|NA
CASSWSGARWDF
TGTGCCAGCAGCTGGAGCGGTGCAAGGTGGGACTTC
>NA|TRBV2|TRBJ1-2|NA
CASSPRGGLYGYTF
TGTGCCAGCAGTCCCAGGGGCGGCCTCTATGGCTACACCTTC
>NA|TRBV28|TRBJ2-7|once
CATTRRDYEQYF
TGTGCCACCACGCGGAGGGACTACGAGCAGTACTTC
>NA|TRBV11-2|TRBJ2-1|NA
CASSLVGVAGWAGEQFF
TGTGCCAGCAGCTTAGTGGGCGTTGCGGGGTGGGCTGGGGAGCAGTTCTTC
>TRBD2|TRBV5-6|TRBJ2-3|NA
CASSLRLAGGEGQYF
TGTGCCAGCAGCTTGCGGCTAGCGGGAGGCGAGGGGCAGTATTTT
>TRBD2|TRBV11-3|TRBJ2-3|NA
CASSSGTSGFADTQYF
TGTGCCAGCAGCTCGGGGACTAGCGGATTCGCAGATACGCAGTATTTT
>NA|TRBV7-9|TRBJ2-1|NA
CASSLGSGYYNEQFF
TGTGCCAGCAGCTTAGGTAGCGGCTACTACAATGAGCAGTTCTTC